This TCR beta chain was recorded in a study of post-analysis software for immune sequencing data. Study context: Recorded subtypes: relapsing-remitting, secondary progressive, progressive-relapsing; some patients unannotated.

Unique molecular identifiers featured in each of the TCR beta cDNA libraries. When about 1 to 11 million T cells were used, they gave some 520,000 cDNA molecules. Using its own MiXCR run on the PCR reads, TCRdb lists one record per CDR3 protein. Here the sample spans a few hundred thousand distinct CDR3 sequences, approximately 38% being singletons. On this clonotype itself: Its matching antigen is unknown.

Findings of the study overall: Controls showed significantly higher normalized Chao1 diversity than did multiple sclerosis patients. Relative to controls, patients had 4 or 5 TRBV segments at higher frequency, with TRBV5-6, TRBV5-1 and TRBV20-1 among these.

The V gene's germline CDR1 is MDHEN and CDR2 SYDVKM. This CDR3 is built from 14 residues. The V and J ends lost 2 bases and 2 bases respectively, with 6 bases between them. This rearrangement joins TRBV28 to TRBJ1-4; D is possibly TRBD1 (5 bases). The source is a girl aged 2-10 years with multiple sclerosis. Sequenced input: blood. The CDR3 DNA sequence: TGTGCCAGCAGTTTAAGACAGACTAATGAAAAACTGTTTTTT. Its translation is CASSLRQTNEKLFF.